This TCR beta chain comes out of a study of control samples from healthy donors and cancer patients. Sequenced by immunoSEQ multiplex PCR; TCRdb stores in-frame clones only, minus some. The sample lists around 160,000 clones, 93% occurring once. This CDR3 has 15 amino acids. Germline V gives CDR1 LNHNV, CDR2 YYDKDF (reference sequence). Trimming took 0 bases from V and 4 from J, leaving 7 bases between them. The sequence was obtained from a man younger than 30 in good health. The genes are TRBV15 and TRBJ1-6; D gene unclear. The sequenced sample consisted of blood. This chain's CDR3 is CATSRDLGYNSPLHF. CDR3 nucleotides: TGTGCCACCAGCAGAGATCTGGGGTATAATTCACCCCTCCACTTT. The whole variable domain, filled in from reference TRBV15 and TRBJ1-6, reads DAMVIQNPRYQVTQFGKPVTLSCSQTLNHNVMYWYQQKSSQAPKLLFHYYDKDFNNEADTPDNFQSRRPNTSFCFLDIRSPGLGDTAMYLCATSRDLGYNSPLHFGNGTRLTVT.